This T cell receptor beta chain was sequenced for a study of T cells in Graves' hyperthyroidism and ophthalmopathy. There are a few counts of this clonotype. RNA transcripts yielded amplified TCR beta CDR3 regions. When the TCR CDR3 underwent first-round RT-PCR, the HTBI primer set was used. TCRdb reanalysed the multiplex PCR reads using MiXCR and keeps one entry per CDR3 protein. The sample lists hundreds of thousands of distinct CDR3 sequences; about 45% were seen once. Germline lookup yields CDR1 SGDLS and CDR2 YYNGEE. The ends were cut back, 4 bases at V and 5 bases at J, with 12 bases in the middle. The CDR3 sequence is 13 residues long.

The specimen was peripheral blood or thyroid tissue (not recorded which). This chain connects TRBV9 to TRBJ2-5; D is unresolved. This receptor was obtained from an adult man with Graves' disease, either hyperthyroidism or ophthalmopathy (not recorded which). The CDR3 DNA sequence: TGTGCCAGCAGCCTATTTAGTGCGGAGACCCAGTACTTC. Protein: CASSLFSAETQYF.